The clone carrying this T cell receptor beta chain was counted many times. Its antigen is not identified. This sample is drawn from a study of early T cells in non-severe SARS-CoV-2 infection. At the level of the study: Sequencing was performed on bulk RNA from unsorted whole blood, leaving chains unpaired.

TCRdb passed the 5' RACE reads through MiXCR, listing each CDR3 protein once. Of around 33,000 distinct CDR3 sequences detected, approximately 7% appear once; the ten largest clones hold about 4%. Overall study findings and caveats: Missing private and CD4 specificities, VDJdb matching favored anti-spike CD8 responses.

Sequencing was carried out using whole blood. This sequence originates from an adult who was a healthcare worker with PCR-confirmed SARS-CoV-2 infection or an uninfected control (not recorded which).

For the CDR3, the DNA is TGCAGTGCTAGAGAAGGGCAGTCGGTAGGGACCCAGTACTTC. Encoded protein: CSAREGQSVGTQYF. V gene TRBV20-1 combines with J gene TRBJ2-5; D is unclear. Germline-derived CDR1 and CDR2 are DFQATT and SNEGSKA (reference sequence). This CDR3 contains 14 residues. Trimming cost V 0 bases and J 7 bases, with 15 bases left between them.